This T cell receptor beta chain was identified during a study of control samples from healthy donors and cancer patients. Produced via immunoSEQ multiplex PCR; TCRdb's table is partial and in-frame only. The data show some 140,000 clones, roughly nine tenths seen once. With 4 bases clipped from V and 5 bases from J, the junction kept 10 bases outside the gene matches. Looked up from germline, CDR1 is SGHNT and CDR2 is YYREEE (reference sequence). CDR3 length equals 15 residues. The clonotype comes from a woman under 40 in good health. The chain combines TRBV5-4 with TRBJ1-1; 8 nucleotides line up with TRBD1. The sample consisted of blood. The chain's CDR3 is CASSPGQGGRTEAFF. The DNA for the CDR3 is TGTGCCAGCAGCCCAGGACAGGGAGGAAGGACTGAAGCTTTCTTT. Full variable domain (rest looked up from reference TRBV5-4 and TRBJ1-1): ETGVTQSPTHLIKTRGQQVTLRCSSQSGHNTVSWYQQALGQGPQFIFQYYREEENGRGNFPPRFSGLQFPNYSSELNVNALELDDSALYLCASSPGQGGRTEAFFGQGTRLTVV.